Listed below are T cell receptor beta chains from one sample, sequenced in a study of T cells in Graves' hyperthyroidism and ophthalmopathy. TCRdb called the multiplex PCR reads again in MiXCR, with one record for every CDR3 protein. The sample consists of approximately 600,000 distinct CDR3 sequences, approximately 15% of them appearing once. The sample comprised blood. The receptors originated from a woman in her twenties or thirties with Graves' hyperthyroidism that later progressed to Graves' ophthalmopathy. Both conserved end residues are part of each CDR3. The order of the fields is clone size, J gene, CDR3 length, V gene, D gene, CDR3 protein, CDR3 DNA. D genes are given only for firm matches. Clone size, where shown, is once, few, many, or a class for clones that have expanded.

>many|TRBJ1-2|11|TRBV27|-
CASSPYYGYTF
TGTGCCAGCAGCCCTTACTATGGCTACACCTTC
>-|TRBJ2-1|15|TRBV3-1|-
CASSQTRGSYNEQFF
TGTGCCAGCAGCCAGACAAGAGGCTCCTACAATGAGCAGTTCTTC
>few|TRBJ1-6|17|TRBV5-1|-
CASSLGGASRSNSPLHF
TGCGCCAGCAGCTTGGGGGGGGCTTCGCGAAGTAATTCACCCCTCCACTTT
>few|TRBJ2-4|17|TRBV9|-
CASSAFGTTRGKNIQYF
TGTGCCAGCAGCGCCTTCGGGACAACTCGGGGAAAAAACATTCAGTACTTC
>many|TRBJ2-1|14|TRBV11-3|-
CASSFWRDDNEQFF
TGTGCCAGCAGCTTCTGGCGGGACGACAATGAGCAGTTCTTC
>few|TRBJ2-7|15|TRBV7-2|-
CASSLVGEEGYEQYF
TGTGCCAGCAGCTTAGTAGGGGAGGAGGGCTACGAGCAGTACTTC
>many|TRBJ2-1|13|TRBV18|-
CASSPPGGSEQFF
TGTGCCAGCTCACCACCAGGCGGTAGTGAGCAGTTCTTC
>few|TRBJ2-2|17|TRBV11-3|TRBD2
CASSLTPLGRDTGELFF
TGTGCCAGCAGCTTAACCCCCCTCGGGAGGGACACCGGGGAGCTGTTTTTT
>many|TRBJ1-5|15|TRBV12-3/TRBV12-4|TRBD1
CASSPTGGINQPQHF
TGTGCCAGCAGTCCTACAGGGGGGATCAATCAGCCCCAGCATTTT
>many|TRBJ1-5|16|TRBV3-1|-
CASSQVGGRSNQPQHF
TGTGCCAGCAGCCAAGTTGGAGGGAGAAGCAATCAGCCCCAGCATTTT
>once|TRBJ2-1|16|TRBV20-1|-
CSARDRGGGSDNEQFF
TGCAGTGCTAGAGATCGGGGAGGGGGCTCCGACAATGAGCAGTTCTTC
>many|TRBJ2-7|17|TRBV7-2|TRBD2
CASSFRSLAGGPYEQYF
TGTGCCAGCAGCTTCAGGTCACTAGCGGGAGGCCCCTACGAGCAGTACTTC
>-|TRBJ1-5|20|TRBV7-2|-
CASSLRGTGGMAGSNQPQHF
TGTGCCAGCAGCTTACGTGGTACTGGGGGCATGGCGGGTAGCAATCAGCCCCAGCATTTT
>many|TRBJ2-3|16|TRBV28|TRBD1
CASSAPQGASTDTQYF
TGTGCCAGCAGCGCCCCACAGGGGGCTTCCACAGATACGCAGTATTTT
>-|TRBJ2-3|13|TRBV7-3|-
CASSEAEGSQQYF
TGTGCCAGCAGTGAAGCAGAAGGCAGCCAGCAGTATTTT
>-|TRBJ2-1|18|TRBV19|TRBD2
CASSIDPSGSYERNEQFF
TGTGCCAGTAGTATAGATCCTAGCGGGAGTTATGAGAGGAATGAGCAGTTCTTC
>-|TRBJ2-2|15|TRBV30|-
CAWSVASSNTGELFF
TGTGCCTGGAGTGTAGCTAGCTCGAACACCGGGGAGCTGTTTTTT
>many|TRBJ1-2|13|TRBV20-1|TRBD1
CRAGTGNIYGYTF
TGCAGGGCCGGGACAGGGAATATCTATGGCTACACCTTC
>many|TRBJ1-5|18|TRBV15|-
CATSRDAVGHSSNQPQHF
TGTGCCACCAGCAGAGATGCTGTTGGACATTCTAGCAATCAGCCCCAGCATTTT
>few|TRBJ2-7|12|TRBV11-3|-
CASSRRFSEQYF
TGTGCCAGCAGCCGACGTTTTTCCGAGCAGTACTTC
>-|TRBJ1-5|15|TRBV19|-
CASSITGFGNQPQHF
TGTGCCAGTAGTATTACGGGGTTCGGCAATCAGCCCCAGCATTTT
>many|TRBJ2-3|17|TRBV11-1|TRBD2
CASSFLVAGGLGDTQYF
TGTGCCAGCAGCTTCCTCGTAGCGGGAGGGCTGGGAGATACGCAGTATTTT
>-|TRBJ2-4|13|TRBV24-1|-
CATSAGAKNIQYF
TGTGCCACCAGTGCCGGGGCCAAAAACATTCAGTACTTC
>many|TRBJ1-2|12|TRBV7-2|-
CALQQGNYGYTF
TGTGCCCTGCAACAGGGAAACTATGGCTACACCTTC
>many|TRBJ2-3|17|TRBV7-9|TRBD2
CASSQGLAGEGWDTQYF
TGTGCCAGCAGCCAAGGACTAGCGGGAGAAGGTTGGGATACGCAGTATTTT
>many|TRBJ1-2|13|TRBV30|-
CAWSVQGDYGYTF
TGTGCCTGGAGTGTTCAGGGTGACTATGGCTACACCTTC
>many|TRBJ2-1|16|TRBV25-1|TRBD1
CASSERTGGSGNEQFF
TGTGCCAGCAGTGAAAGGACAGGGGGCTCTGGGAATGAGCAGTTCTTC